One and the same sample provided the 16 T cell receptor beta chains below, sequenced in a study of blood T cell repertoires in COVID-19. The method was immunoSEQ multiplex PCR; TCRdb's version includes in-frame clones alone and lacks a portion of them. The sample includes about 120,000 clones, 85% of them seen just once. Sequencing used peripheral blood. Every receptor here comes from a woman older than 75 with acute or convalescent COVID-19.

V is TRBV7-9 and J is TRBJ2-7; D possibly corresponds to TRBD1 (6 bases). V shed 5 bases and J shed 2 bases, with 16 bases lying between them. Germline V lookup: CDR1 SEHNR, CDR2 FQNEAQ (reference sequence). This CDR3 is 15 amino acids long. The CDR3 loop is CASSEGHLNPYEQYV. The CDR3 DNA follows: TGTGCCAGCAGCGAGGGACACCTTAATCCCTACGAGCAGTACGTC.

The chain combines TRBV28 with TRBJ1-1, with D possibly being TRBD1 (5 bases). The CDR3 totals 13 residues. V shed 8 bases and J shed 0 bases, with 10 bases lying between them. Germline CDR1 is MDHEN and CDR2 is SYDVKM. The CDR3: CASLQQVNTEAFF. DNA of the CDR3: TGTGCCAGCCTCCAACAGGTGAACACTGAAGCTTTCTTT.

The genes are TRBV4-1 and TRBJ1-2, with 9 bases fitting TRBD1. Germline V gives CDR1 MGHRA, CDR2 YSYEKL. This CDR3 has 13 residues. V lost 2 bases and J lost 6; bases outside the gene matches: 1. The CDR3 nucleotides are TGCGCCAGCAGCCAAAGACAGGGGGATGGCTACACCTTC. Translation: CASSQRQGDGYTF.

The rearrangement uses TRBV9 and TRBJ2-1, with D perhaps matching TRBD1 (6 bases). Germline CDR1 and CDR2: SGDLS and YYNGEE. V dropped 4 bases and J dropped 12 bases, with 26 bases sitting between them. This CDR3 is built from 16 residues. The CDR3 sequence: CASSPRDRTPFGVQFF. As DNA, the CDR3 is TGTGCCAGCAGCCCGAGAGACAGGACCCCATTCGGGGTGCAGTTCTTC.

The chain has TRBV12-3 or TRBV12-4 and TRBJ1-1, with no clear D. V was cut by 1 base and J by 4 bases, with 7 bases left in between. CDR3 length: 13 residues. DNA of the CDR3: TGTGCCAGCAGTTTAGAGCGGGTCACTGAAGCTTTCTTT. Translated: CASSLERVTEAFF.

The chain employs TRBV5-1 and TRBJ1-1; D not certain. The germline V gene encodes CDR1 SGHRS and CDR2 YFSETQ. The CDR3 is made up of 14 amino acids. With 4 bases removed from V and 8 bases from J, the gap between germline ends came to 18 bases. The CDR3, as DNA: TGCGCCAGCAGCGAAAACAGCGGAAGTAGAGAAGCTTTCTTT. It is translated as CASSENSGSREAFF. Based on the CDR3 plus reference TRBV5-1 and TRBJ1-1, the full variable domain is KAGVTQTPRYLIKTRGQQVTLSCSPISGHRSVSWYQQTPGQGLQFLFEYFSETQRNKGNFPGRFSGRQFSNSRSEMNVSTLELGDSALYLCASSENSGSREAFFGQGTRLTVV.

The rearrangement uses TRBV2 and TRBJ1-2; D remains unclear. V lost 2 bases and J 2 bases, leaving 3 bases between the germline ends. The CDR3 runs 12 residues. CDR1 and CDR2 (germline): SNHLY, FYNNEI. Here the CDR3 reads CASSEQNYGYTF. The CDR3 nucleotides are TGTGCCAGCAGTGAACAAAACTATGGCTACACCTTC.

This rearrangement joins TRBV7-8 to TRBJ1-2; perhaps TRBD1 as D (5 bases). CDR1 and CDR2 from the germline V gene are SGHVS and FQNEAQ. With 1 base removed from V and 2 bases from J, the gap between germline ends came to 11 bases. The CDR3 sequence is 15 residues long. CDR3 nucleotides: TGTGCCAGCAGCTTAGTGCGACAGCCGAACTATGGCTACACCTTC. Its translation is CASSLVRQPNYGYTF. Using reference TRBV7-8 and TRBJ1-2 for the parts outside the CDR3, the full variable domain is GAGVSQSPRYKVAKRGQDVALRCDPISGHVSLFWYQQALGQGPEFLTYFQNEAQLDKSGLPSDRFFAERPEGSVSTLKIQRTQQEDSAVYLCASSLVRQPNYGYTFGSGTRLTVV.

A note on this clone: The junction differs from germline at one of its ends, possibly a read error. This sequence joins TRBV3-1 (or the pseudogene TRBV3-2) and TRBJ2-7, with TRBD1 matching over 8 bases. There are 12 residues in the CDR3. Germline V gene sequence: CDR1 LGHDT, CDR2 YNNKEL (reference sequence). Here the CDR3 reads CASSQEADRVDF. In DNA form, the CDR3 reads TGTGCCAGCAGCCAAGAGGCGGACAGGGTCGACTTC.

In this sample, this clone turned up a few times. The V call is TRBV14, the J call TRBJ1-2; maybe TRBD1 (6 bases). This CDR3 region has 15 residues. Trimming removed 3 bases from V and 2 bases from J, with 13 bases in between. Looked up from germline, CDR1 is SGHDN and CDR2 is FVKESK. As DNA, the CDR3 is TGTGCCAGCAGCCATCTCACAGGGTGGAACTATGGCTACACCTTC. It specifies CASSHLTGWNYGYTF.

The CDR3 sequence: CASSENRRYNSPLHF. CDR3 bases: TGTGCCAGCAGTGAAAACAGGCGCTATAATTCACCCCTCCACTTT. V and J are TRBV6-1 and TRBJ1-6; maybe TRBD1 (5 bases). Trimming stripped 2 bases from V and 3 bases from J, with 8 bases between. This CDR3 has 15 amino acids. The V gene's germline CDR1 is MNHNS and CDR2 SASEGT.

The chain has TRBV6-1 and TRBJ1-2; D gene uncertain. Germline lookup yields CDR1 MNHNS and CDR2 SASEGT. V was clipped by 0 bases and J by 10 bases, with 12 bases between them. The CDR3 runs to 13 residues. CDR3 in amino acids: CASSEASIRDYTF. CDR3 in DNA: TGTGCCAGCAGTGAAGCATCAATTCGGGACTACACCTTC.

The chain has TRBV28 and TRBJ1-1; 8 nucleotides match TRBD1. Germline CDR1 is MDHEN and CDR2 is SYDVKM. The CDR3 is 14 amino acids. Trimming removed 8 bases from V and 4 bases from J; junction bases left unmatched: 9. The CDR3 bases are TGTGCCAGCGGAAGGGGACAGGCCCCCACTGAAGCTTTCTTT. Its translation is CASGRGQAPTEAFF.

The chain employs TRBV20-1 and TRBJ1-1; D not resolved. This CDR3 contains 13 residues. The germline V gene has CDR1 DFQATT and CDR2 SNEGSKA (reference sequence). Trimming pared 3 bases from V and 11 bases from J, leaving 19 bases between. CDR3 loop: CSASDGYRTGAFF. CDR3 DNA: TGCAGTGCTAGTGACGGTTATAGGACGGGGGCTTTCTTT.

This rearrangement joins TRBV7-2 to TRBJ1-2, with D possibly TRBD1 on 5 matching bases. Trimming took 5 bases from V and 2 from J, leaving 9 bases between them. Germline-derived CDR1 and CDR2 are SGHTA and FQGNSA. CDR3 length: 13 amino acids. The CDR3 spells CASSPDKNYGYTF. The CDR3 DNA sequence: TGTGCCAGCAGCCCGGACAAGAACTATGGCTACACCTTC.

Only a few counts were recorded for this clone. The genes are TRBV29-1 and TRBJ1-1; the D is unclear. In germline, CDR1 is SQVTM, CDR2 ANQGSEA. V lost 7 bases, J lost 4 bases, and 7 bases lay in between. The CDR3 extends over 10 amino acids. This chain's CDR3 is CSAAPTEAFF. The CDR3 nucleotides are TGCAGCGCCGCGCCCACTGAAGCTTTCTTT.